Following are 11 T cell receptor beta chains from one sample sequenced in a study of Ad26.COV2.S vaccination and SARS-CoV-2 variants. Treatment: about 20 received Ad26.COV2.S at low or high dose, single or two shots; about 5 received placebo; per-sample allocation not given. Following the first vaccine or placebo injection, samples were taken on day 63. Clones were sequenced by immunoSEQ multiplex PCR, and TCRdb holds only the in-frame ones, with some missing. The table shows over 400,000 clones, with approximately 90% occurring only once. Source: peripheral blood, taken in a trial of Ad26.COV2.S vaccine versus placebo. The receptor source for this set is a person between 18 and 60 years old who received the Ad26.COV2.S COVID-19 vaccine or a placebo.

This clone occurred once. The chain joins TRBV23-1 to TRBJ1-4; the match to TRBD1 covers 10 bases. TRBV23-1 is an open reading frame whose function is uncertain. V shed 0 bases, J shed 7 bases, and the junction held 8 bases outside the gene matches. CDR3 length: 17 residues. The CDR3 sequence: CASSQSDLTGGFEKLFF. In DNA, the CDR3 is TGCGCCAGCAGTCAATCGGATCTGACAGGGGGCTTTGAAAAACTGTTTTTT.

The genes are TRBV28 and TRBJ2-7; perhaps TRBD2 as D (6 bases). Looked up from germline, CDR1 is MDHEN and CDR2 is SYDVKM. The germline V and J ends were trimmed by 5 bases and 3 bases, with 8 bases remaining between them. The CDR3 length is 12 residues. The CDR3 DNA reads as TGTGCCAGCAGTAAAGCGGGCTACGAGCAGTACTTC. Protein: CASSKAGYEQYF.

This chain links TRBV24-1 with TRBJ2-1; TRBD2 is a possible D gene (5 bases). The CDR3 has 15 residues. V was trimmed by 3 bases and J by 4 bases, leaving 12 bases between them. Per the germline V gene, CDR1 is KGHDR and CDR2 is SFDVKD. CDR3: CATSDITRGYNEQFF. The CDR3 nucleotides read TGTGCCACCAGTGATATAACCCGCGGGTACAATGAGCAGTTCTTC.

V gene TRBV5-1 combines with J gene TRBJ2-7; the match to TRBD2 covers 9 bases. Trimming took 4 bases from V and 3 from J; bases not matched to a gene: 11. This CDR3 has 16 amino acids. Germline V gene data show CDR1 as SGHRS and CDR2 as YFSETQ. The CDR3 DNA reads as TGCGCCAGCAGCCCAACCTCTAGCGGGGTAATCTACGAGCAGTACTTC. Protein: CASSPTSSGVIYEQYF. Full variable domain (missing parts from reference TRBV5-1 and TRBJ2-7): KAGVTQTPRYLIKTRGQQVTLSCSPISGHRSVSWYQQTPGQGLQFLFEYFSETQRNKGNFPGRFSGRQFSNSRSEMNVSTLELGDSALYLCASSPTSSGVIYEQYFGPGTRLTVT.

The rearrangement links TRBV6-2 or TRBV6-3 to TRBJ1-1; D unclear. The V gene lost 5 bases and the J gene lost 0 bases, with 13 bases spanning the gap. The CDR3 totals 15 residues. Germline CDR1 and CDR2: MNHEY and SVGEGT. CDR3 region: CASSTIQRMNTEAFF. The CDR3 nucleotides read TGTGCCAGCAGTACGATACAGAGAATGAACACTGAAGCTTTCTTT.

The chain combines TRBV7-2 with TRBJ2-7; no definite D call. V dropped 4 bases and J dropped 4 bases, with 14 bases sitting between them. Germline CDR1 SGHTA, CDR2 FQGNSA. The CDR3 consists of 14 residues. CDR3 protein: CASSSPGRWYEQYF. CDR3 nucleotides: TGTGCCAGCAGCTCCCCAGGACGTTGGTACGAGCAGTACTTC.

The chain is built from TRBV6-6 and TRBJ2-5; 8 nucleotides align to TRBD1. Germline CDR1 and CDR2: MNHNY and SVGAGI (reference sequence). CDR3 length equals 15 residues. J gave up 2 bases and V 1 base, and 3 bases lay outside the gene matches. The CDR3 bases are TGTGCCAGCAGTTACTTACAGGGGGGACAAGAGACCCAGTACTTC. Amino acid sequence: CASSYLQGGQETQYF.

V usage is TRBV7-9 and J usage is TRBJ1-1; 11 bases are a match to TRBD1. The CDR3 covers 15 residues. V lost 7 bases, J lost 4 bases, and 8 bases stayed unmatched. The germline V gene encodes CDR1 SEHNR and CDR2 FQNEAQ (reference sequence). CDR3 DNA sequence: TGTGCCAGCATAGGGACAGGGGGGTTTTTCACTGAAGCTTTCTTT. Amino acid sequence: CASIGTGGFFTEAFF.

The chain carries TRBV11-3 and TRBJ2-2; no clear D. Between the trimmed V and J ends, which lost 5 bases and 3 bases, there was a span of 4 bases. Germline V CDR1 and CDR2: SGHNT, YENEEA. This CDR3 contains 12 residues. The CDR3 DNA reads as TGTGCCAGCAGCCCACACACCGGGGAGCTGTTTTTT. Amino acid sequence: CASSPHTGELFF. Drawing the rest from reference TRBV11-3 and TRBJ2-2, the complete variable domain is EAGVVQSPRYKIIEKKQPVAFWCNPISGHNTLYWYLQNLGQGPELLIRYENEEAVDDSQLPKDRFSAERLKGVDSTLKIQPAELGDSAVYLCASSPHTGELFFGEGSRLTVL.

Comments on this clone: Other DNA sequences in this sample translate to the same CDR3. This rearrangement joins TRBV18 to TRBJ1-1; no clear D gene. CDR1 and CDR2 from the germline V gene are KGHSH and LQKENI. V lost 2 bases, J lost 0 bases, and 4 bases lay in between. CDR3 length: 13 amino acids. CDR3 protein: CASSPSMNTEAFF. For the CDR3, the DNA is TGTGCCAGCTCACCATCTATGAACACTGAAGCTTTCTTT.

This clone appeared once. The chain employs TRBV5-1 and TRBJ1-2; no firm D call. Looked up from germline, CDR1 is SGHRS and CDR2 is YFSETQ. The CDR3 is made up of 12 amino acids. V lost 2 bases, J lost 1 base, and 3 bases lay in between. This CDR3 reads CASSLNNYGYTF. In nucleotides, the CDR3 is TGCGCCAGCAGCTTAAATAACTATGGCTACACCTTC.